This entry lists 2 T cell receptor beta chains sequenced from one sample in a study of T cell responses to AZD1222 COVID-19 vaccine (dated by TCRdb to the early 2020s). The library was generated by the immunoSEQ multiplex PCR assay. TCRdb provides this immuneACCESS table in a form limited to in-frame rearrangements. Some clones are lacking; in checked studies, under half of them reflect an unresolved V gene, and why the rest are absent is not known. In this sample the table shows about 130,000 clones, roughly 93% of which occur a single time. More than 4.5% of the sample goes to the ten largest clones. This specimen's time point label, interpreted: baseline before first vaccination. This material consisted of peripheral blood, taken on day 0 of AZD1222 vaccination. These TCRs come from an adult in good health.

The rearrangement joins TRBV21-1 to TRBJ2-7; the table's D gene call, TRBD1, was not cross checked with the DNA. TRBV21-1 is a recognized pseudogene. This CDR3 has 17 residues. Here the CDR3 reads CASSGPELSGATYEQYF. Here the CDR3 DNA reads TGTGCCAGCAGCGGCCCCGAACTATCAGGGGCAACCTACGAGCAGTACTTC.

The rearrangement joins TRBV19 to TRBJ2-3; no firm D call. CDR3 length equals 11 residues. CDR1 and CDR2 from the germline V gene are LNHDA and SQIVND (reference sequence). Trimming took 6 bases from V and 6 from J, leaving 7 bases between them. CDR3 DNA sequence: TGTGCCAGTAGCTCGTTGGATACGCAGTATTTT. This translates into CASSSLDTQYF.